The text below deals with one T cell receptor beta chain. The antigen remains undetermined. The V end lost 3 bases, the J end lost 4 bases, and 15 bases lay between the germline ends. Germline loops: CDR1 SGHRS, CDR2 YFSETQ. This CDR3 has 15 residues. These data originate in a study of T cells in Graves' hyperthyroidism and ophthalmopathy. Amplified regions were TCR beta CDR3 sequences from RNA transcripts. The TCR CDR3 first-round RT-PCR relied on the HTBI primer set. TCRdb re-called the multiplex PCR reads through MiXCR, storing one row per CDR3 protein. The sample consists of around 600,000 distinct CDR3 sequences, roughly a sixth of them appearing once. Inclusion characteristics of ophthalmopathy patients comprised a Clinical Activity Score of at least 3, a NOSPECS grade of at least 4, and duration under 3 months. General study results and limits: In the blood, most expanded thyroid clonotypes above 0.001 appeared as well.

This chain uses TRBV5-1 with TRBJ2-3; D is undetermined. Sequencing was carried out using blood. The sequence came from a woman aged 35 to 49 with Graves' ophthalmopathy. As DNA, the CDR3 is TGCGCCAGCAGCTCTGGACGGGTCGCGGCAGATACGCAGTATTTT. This encodes CASSSGRVAADTQYF.